The next 8 T cell receptor beta chains were all read from a single sample in a study of T cell responses to AZD1222 COVID-19 vaccine. The repertoire was sequenced with immunoSEQ multiplex PCR; TCRdb's copy has only in-frame clones and lacks some. The sample carries about 150,000 clones, 70% to 90% recorded once. Sequencing was performed on peripheral blood, taken 28 days after the second AZD1222 dose. These receptor sequences come from an adult who received the AZD1222 COVID-19 vaccine.

The genes are TRBV18 and TRBJ1-5; no clear D gene. This CDR3 spans 14 amino acids. The germline V and J ends were trimmed by 1 base and 5 bases, with 9 bases remaining between them. Germline-derived CDR1 and CDR2 are KGHSH and LQKENI. CDR3 DNA: TGTGCCAGCTCACCACAGGCAGATTATCAGCCCCAGCATTTT. It codes for CASSPQADYQPQHF.

This chain uses TRBV30 with TRBJ1-5; TRBD1 matches 12 bases. CDR3 length: 19 amino acids. Germline CDR1 reads GTSNPN; CDR2 reads SVGIG (reference sequence). Unmatched junction bases numbered 14, after V lost 4 bases and J lost 1 base. DNA for the CDR3: TGTGCCTGGAAACCCCGGGACAGGGGGCGGGGAGGCAGCAATCAGCCCCAGCATTTT. It is translated as CAWKPRDRGRGGSNQPQHF.

This clone was detected only a few times. This CDR3 reads CASSSDGSPLHF. CDR3 bases: TGTGCCAGCTCTTCGGATGGCTCACCCCTCCACTTT. The V and J genes are TRBV18 and TRBJ1-6; D unclear. This CDR3 spans 12 amino acids. Germline CDR1 KGHSH, CDR2 LQKENI. Trimming took off 6 bases at V and 10 bases at J, with 10 bases between the two ends.

This chain connects TRBV5-4 to TRBJ2-1; no clear D gene. CDR3 length equals 13 residues. In germline, CDR1 is SGHNT, CDR2 YYREEE (reference sequence). V lost 3 bases, J lost 6 bases, and 10 bases lay in between. CDR3 loop: CASSWNQLNEQFF. In nucleotides, the CDR3 is TGTGCCAGCAGCTGGAATCAACTCAATGAGCAGTTCTTC.

The chain is built from TRBV27 and TRBJ2-7; possible D gene TRBD2, 6 bases. CDR1 is MNHEY and CDR2 is SMNVEV in the germline V gene (reference sequence). This CDR3 region has 11 residues. Trimming stripped 4 bases from V and 7 bases from J, with 8 bases between. The DNA of the CDR3 is TGTGCCAGCAGTTGGGGAGGAGAGCAGTACTTC. Translation: CASSWGGEQYF.

This clone was detected only once. The rearrangement joins TRBV6-5 to TRBJ1-4; D is perhaps TRBD1 (6 bases). CDR3 length equals 16 residues. V lost 2 bases, J lost 8 bases, and 18 bases lay in between. Germline V gene lookup returns CDR1 MNHEY and CDR2 SVGAGI. In DNA, the CDR3 is TGTGCCAGCAGTTACGGCCCGGGACATCCGGGGGAAAAACTGTTTTTT. The encoded protein is CASSYGPGHPGEKLFF.

J is TRBJ2-7 and V is TRBV5-1, with D tentatively TRBD2 (5 bases). CDR1 and CDR2 from the germline V gene are SGHRS and YFSETQ. V was trimmed by 4 bases and J by 4 bases, leaving 18 bases between them. The CDR3 has 15 residues. CDR3 DNA sequence: TGCGCCAGCAGCCCAGGATCGGGGTCGTTATACGAGCAGTACTTC. This gives the protein CASSPGSGSLYEQYF.

The J gene is TRBJ1-3, the V gene TRBV6-5; D may be TRBD1 (5 bases). Germline values: CDR1 MNHEY, CDR2 SVGAGI. Trimming pared 6 bases from V and 0 bases from J, leaving 9 bases between. The CDR3 runs 14 residues. CDR3 sequence reads: CASRAGGSGNTIYF. CDR3 sequence (DNA): TGTGCCAGCAGGGCCGGGGGCTCTGGAAACACCATATATTTT.